The TCR beta chain under discussion was sequenced for a study of blood T cell repertoires in COVID-19 (dated by TCRdb to 2018 to 2020). Broadly, across the study: Collaborator samples came from the United States, Italy and Spain and covered acute and convalescent phases of COVID-19. The prospective study material was composed of cDNA or gDNA derived from T cells, B-cell-depleted T cells, or PBMCs. Deeply sampled blood TCRbeta repertoires from subjects exposed to, actively infected with, or recovered from COVID-19 were included in the dataset. The repertoires were released in a freely available public database meant as a resource for research on the immune response to SARS-CoV-2. The samples were drawn from the first 160 participants of the ongoing ImmuneRACE study and from 950 to 1,500 subjects provided by 6 global collaborators. Nearly every sample came with metadata listing a de-identified subject ID, COVID-19 status, age in years and sex. Where available, HLA class I and class II types were obtained from metadata supplied by the sample provider rather than from assay-based typing.

At one collaborating source in Seattle, patients were enrolled during active infection and were followed longitudinally through the course of disease. The collaborating institutions used their own protocols to collect whole blood in K2EDTA tubes. Collaborator samples were shipped for TCRbeta analysis as frozen whole blood, isolated PBMCs, or DNA extracted from either sample type. CDR1 and CDR2 are drawn from the germline V gene: ENHRY, SYGVKD. Measured from the cysteine to the phenylalanine, the CDR3 is 13 residues long. Of the read, only the CDR3 DNA is kept; its 39 bases are in frame from base 1. Trimming costs V 9 bases and J 5 bases, and their ends lie 16 bases apart. TCRbeta CDR3 regions were amplified from genomic DNA using the immunoSEQ Assay, a bias-controlled multiplex PCR. Turning to the authors' computational methods: Nucleated cell counts per sample were estimated from amplification of reference gene primers within the assay. To quantify the absolute abundance of each unique TCRbeta CDR3 rearrangement, sequence reads were collapsed and filtered. For each sample, productive Simpson clonality was calculated as the square root of Simpson's diversity index across productive rearrangements. This is the immuneACCESS table as TCRdb keeps it, with only in-frame sequences that have V and J called. A part of the clones is gone; compared with another copy, unresolved V genes explain less than half, and the rest is unexplained. V and J calls and clone size are those listed in that table; D and trimming were worked out from the DNA. This sample gives roughly 130,000 clones in total; more than 90% of them show up just once. Together, the top ten hold approximately 4.6% of the sample.

This clone was seen only once. It has no known antigen specificity. Base qualities are not provided; no much larger clone lies one nucleotide away. The research as a whole found: Clinical and demographic metadata were provided uncurated, with the amount varying by source and participant.

The clonotype comes from a man between 60 and 75 years old with COVID-19, enrolled during active disease. Sequencing input: peripheral blood. The rearranged segments are TRBV10-3 and TRBJ2-5, and possibly TRBD1, on 5 matching bases. Read as DNA, the sequence is TGTGCCATTAAGGGGCCCGCGGAGGAGACCCAGTACTTC. It codes for CAIKGPAEETQYF.